One and the same sample provided the 26 T cell receptor beta chains below, sequenced in a study of OX40 agonist ivuxolimab in advanced cancers. Profiled with immunoSEQ multiplex PCR; TCRdb holds only in-frame clones, not every one. The data hold about 96,000 clones, with roughly 91% observed a single time. The input for sequencing was CD4+ or CD8+ T cells sorted from blood, taken in a trial of the OX40 agonist ivuxolimab. These receptor sequences come from an adult with an advanced solid tumor such as melanoma, head and neck, liver or kidney cancer.

This clone was counted once. The chain joins TRBV7-6 to TRBJ2-7, with 8 bases that match TRBD1. After removal of 6 bases from V and 5 bases from J, the junction contained 6 bases not matched to a gene. The germline V gene encodes CDR1 SGHVS and CDR2 FNYEAQ. The CDR3 totals 13 residues. CDR3 bases: TGTGCCAGCAGAATGACAGGGGAGGACGAGCAGTACTTC. It translates to CASRMTGEDEQYF.

V and J are TRBV7-3 and TRBJ2-2; a weak D match, TRBD2 (5 bases). From germline, CDR1 is SGHTA and CDR2 FQGTGA. The CDR3 length is 15 residues. The ends were cut back, 5 bases at V and 1 base at J, with 11 bases in the middle. This CDR3 is CASSAKGVNTGELFF. Written as DNA, the CDR3 is TGTGCCAGCAGCGCAAAGGGAGTGAACACCGGGGAGCTGTTTTTT.

The V gene is TRBV29-1, the J gene TRBJ2-1; 10 nucleotides align to TRBD1. Germline trimming cut 6 bases from V and 6 bases from J; bases unmatched to any gene: 2. This CDR3 is built from 12 residues. Germline CDR1 and CDR2: SQVTM and ANQGSEA. The CDR3 bases are TGCAGCGTAGGACAGGGGGGCAATGAGCAGTTCTTC. It is translated as CSVGQGGNEQFF.

V is TRBV30 and J is TRBJ2-1; D remains ambiguous. The CDR3 runs 13 residues. Germline CDR1 GTSNPN, CDR2 SVGIG (reference sequence). V was pared by 0 bases and J by 5 bases, with 8 bases between. As DNA, the CDR3 is TGTGCCTGGAGTGTACTTCAGGACAATGAGCAGTTCTTC. Amino acids: CAWSVLQDNEQFF. The whole variable domain, filled in from reference TRBV30 and TRBJ2-1, reads SQTIHQWPATLVQPVGSPLSLECTVEGTSNPNLYWYRQAAGRGLQLLFYSVGIGQISSEVPQNLSASRPQDRQFILSSKKLLLSDSGFYLCAWSVLQDNEQFFGPGTRLTVL.

Only one count was recorded for this clone. The chain has TRBV19 and TRBJ1-2, with TRBD1 as a possible D gene (6 bases). The V end was cut by 5 bases, the J end by 0 bases, with 16 bases between. Germline V CDR1 and CDR2: LNHDA, SQIVND (reference sequence). This CDR3 spans 16 amino acids. The CDR3 loop is CASSPPRGQTNYGYTF. CDR3 coding DNA: TGTGCCAGTAGTCCGCCCCGAGGACAGACTAACTATGGCTACACCTTC.

This clone was detected only a few times. The genes are TRBV7-3 and TRBJ2-2, with TRBD2 matching 9 bases. Germline values: CDR1 SGHTA, CDR2 FQGTGA. CDR3 length: 16 amino acids. V lost 5 bases to trimming and J lost 2 bases; unmatched junction nucleotides: 6. The CDR3 protein is CASSQGLARNTGELFF. CDR3 nucleotide sequence: TGTGCCAGCAGCCAAGGACTAGCGCGTAACACCGGGGAGCTGTTTTTT. The full variable domain, rest sourced from reference TRBV7-3 and TRBJ2-2, is GAGVSQTPSNKVTEKGKYVELRCDPISGHTALYWYRQSLGQGPEFLIYFQGTGAADDSGLPNDRFFAVRPEGSVSTLKIQRTERGDSAVYLCASSQGLARNTGELFFGEGSRLTVL.

V and J are TRBV7-2 and TRBJ2-3, with 8 bases matching TRBD1. V lost 5 bases to trimming and J lost 3 bases; unmatched junction nucleotides: 10. This CDR3 comprises 16 residues. Germline V CDR1 and CDR2: SGHTA, FQGNSA. The DNA of the CDR3 is TGTGCCAGCAGCCTCCGCCTGAACAGGGGGACAGATACGCAGTATTTT. It is translated as CASSLRLNRGTDTQYF.

V is TRBV7-9 and J is TRBJ1-1; 8 nucleotides match TRBD1. J was trimmed by 3 bases and V by 5 bases; bases with no gene match: 17. CDR3 size: 18 residues. Germline assignment: CDR1 SEHNR and CDR2 FQNEAQ (reference sequence). CDR3 nucleotide sequence: TGTGCCAGCAGCCCATTAGGACAGGGTCACCGATCGGACACTGAAGCTTTCTTT. It translates to CASSPLGQGHRSDTEAFF.

The J gene is TRBJ2-6, the V gene TRBV4-3; tentatively, D is TRBD1 (6 bases). Trimming removed 0 bases from V and 2 bases from J, with 11 bases in between. Germline-derived CDR1 and CDR2 are LGHNA and YSLEER. The CDR3 extends over 17 amino acids. The CDR3 DNA is TGCGCCAGCAGCCAAGATCGAGCAGGGGCTGGGGCCAACGTCCTGACTTTC. It is translated as CASSQDRAGAGANVLTF.

This rearrangement joins TRBV13 to TRBJ2-7; 11 nucleotides match TRBD2. The CDR3 loop spans 16 amino acids. Germline V gives CDR1 PRHDT, CDR2 FYEKMQ (reference sequence). Trimming cost V 2 bases and J 3 bases; bases outside gene matches: 6. CDR3 coding DNA: TGTGCCAGCAGCTTAACTCGAACTAGCGGGAGCTACGAGCAGTACTTC. Its protein product is CASSLTRTSGSYEQYF.

This chain uses TRBV4-3 with TRBJ2-7; 8 bases match TRBD2. V shed 4 bases and J 1 base; nucleotides not matched to a gene: 3. This CDR3 region has 14 residues. Looked up from germline, CDR1 is LGHNA and CDR2 is YSLEER. The CDR3 here is CASSPTSASYEQYF. CDR3 in DNA: TGCGCCAGCAGCCCGACTAGCGCGTCCTACGAGCAGTACTTC.

This sequence joins TRBV19 and TRBJ2-3; 12 nucleotides align to TRBD2. Germline assignment: CDR1 LNHDA and CDR2 SQIVND (reference sequence). This CDR3 region has 15 residues. Unmatched junction bases numbered 5, after V lost 6 bases and J lost 4 bases. CDR3 nucleotides: TGTGCCAGTAGACAAGGGACTAGCGGGTCAGATACGCAGTATTTT. This sequence encodes CASRQGTSGSDTQYF.

The V gene is TRBV6-1, the J gene TRBJ2-3, with D tentatively TRBD2 (6 bases). V was clipped by 10 bases and J by 2 bases, with 19 bases between them. The CDR3 loop spans 15 amino acids. The germline CDR1 and CDR2 sequences are MNHNS and SASEGT. CDR3 nucleotides: TGTGCCACCTCGTCCGGGTTAGCGGACACAGATACGCAGTATTTT. The encoded protein is CATSSGLADTDTQYF.

The chain carries TRBV19 and TRBJ2-1; 8 bases map to TRBD2. V lost 5 bases, J lost 4 bases, and 7 bases stayed unmatched. Germline lookup yields CDR1 LNHDA and CDR2 SQIVND (reference sequence). The CDR3 length is 15 residues. CDR3 amino acids: CASSPAGGPYNEQFF. The DNA of the CDR3 is TGTGCCAGTAGTCCCGCGGGGGGACCTTACAATGAGCAGTTCTTC.

The chain couples TRBV30 to TRBJ1-1; no clear D gene. The germline V gene encodes CDR1 GTSNPN and CDR2 SVGIG (reference sequence). This CDR3 has 18 residues. Trimming took off 1 base at V and 2 bases at J, with 23 bases between the two ends. CDR3 region: CAWSGPGFPRVLNTEAFF. CDR3 sequence (DNA): TGTGCCTGGAGTGGTCCGGGTTTTCCTAGGGTCCTAAACACTGAAGCTTTCTTT.

The chain has TRBV7-8 and TRBJ2-1; possible D gene TRBD2, 5 bases. The germline V and J ends were trimmed by 5 bases and 6 bases, with 11 bases remaining between them. The CDR3 extends over 13 amino acids. Germline CDR1 is SGHVS and CDR2 is FQNEAQ. The DNA for the CDR3 is TGTGCCAGCAGCCAACTAGAGGTCAATGAGCAGTTCTTC. Amino acids: CASSQLEVNEQFF.

The chain is built from TRBV7-9 and TRBJ2-7; 7 bases are a match to TRBD2. Germline CDR1 reads SEHNR; CDR2 reads FQNEAQ (reference sequence). The CDR3 is 14 amino acids. With 5 bases clipped from V and 5 bases from J, the junction kept 9 bases outside the gene matches. The CDR3 nucleotides read TGTGCCAGCAGCCCTCCGCTAGCGGCGAACGAGCAGTACTTC. It yields the protein CASSPPLAANEQYF.

J is TRBJ1-4 and V is TRBV30; D is unclear. The CDR3 has 11 amino acids. V was shortened by 4 bases and J by 8 bases, with 8 bases between the two germline ends. In germline, CDR1 is GTSNPN, CDR2 SVGIG (reference sequence). CDR3 nucleotide sequence: TGTGCCTGGACGGGGAACGAAAAACTGTTTTTT. Translating gives CAWTGNEKLFF.

This chain uses TRBV27 with TRBJ2-2; 9 positions agree with TRBD1. Trimming cost V 10 bases and J 0 bases; bases outside gene matches: 3. CDR3 length equals 14 residues. Germline V gene lookup returns CDR1 MNHEY and CDR2 SMNVEV (reference sequence). The CDR3 loop is CATRDRANTGELFF. The CDR3 region has the DNA TGTGCCACCAGGGACAGGGCGAACACCGGGGAGCTGTTTTTT.

This clone was observed a single time. V gene TRBV18 combines with J gene TRBJ2-1, with TRBD1 matching over 7 bases. Unmatched junction bases numbered 7, after V lost 5 bases and J lost 9 bases. CDR1 and CDR2 from the germline V gene are KGHSH and LQKENI. This CDR3 region has 13 residues. This chain's CDR3 is CASSSTGVGEQFF. CDR3 DNA: TGTGCCAGCTCATCCACAGGGGTGGGTGAGCAGTTCTTC.

The chain has TRBV18 and TRBJ2-2, with no clear D. The CDR3 is 14 amino acids. Germline V lookup: CDR1 KGHSH, CDR2 LQKENI. V lost 3 bases to trimming and J lost 1 base, with 6 bases between them. The chain's CDR3 is CASSPNKNTGELFF. Written as DNA, the CDR3 is TGTGCCAGCTCACCGAATAAGAACACCGGGGAGCTGTTTTTT. Full variable domain (rest looked up from reference TRBV18 and TRBJ2-2): NAGVMQNPRHLVRRRGQEARLRCSPMKGHSHVYWYRQLPEEGLKFMVYLQKENIIDESGMPKERFSAEFPKEGPSILRIQQVVRGDSAAYFCASSPNKNTGELFFGEGSRLTVL.

The rearrangement links TRBV7-6 to TRBJ2-2; 11 bases align to TRBD2. Germline V gene data show CDR1 as SGHVS and CDR2 as FNYEAQ. CDR3 size: 18 residues. J was trimmed by 2 bases and V by 5 bases; bases with no gene match: 10. The CDR3 nucleotides read TGTGCCAGCAGCCCGAACCTAGCGGGAGGACCTAACACCGGGGAGCTGTTTTTT. Encoded protein: CASSPNLAGGPNTGELFF. The complete variable domain, with remaining parts taken from reference TRBV7-6 and TRBJ2-2, reads GAGVSQSPRYKVTKRGQDVALRCDPISGHVSLYWYRQALGQGPEFLTYFNYEAQQDKSGLPNDRFSAERPEGSISTLTIQRTEQRDSAMYRCASSPNLAGGPNTGELFFGEGSRLTVL.

Many counts were recorded for this clone. The V call is TRBV27, the J call TRBJ1-2, with D possibly matching TRBD1 (5 bases). Trimming pared 5 bases from V and 7 bases from J, leaving 17 bases between. The CDR3 spans 14 residues. CDR1 is MNHEY, CDR2 SMNVEV, per germline (reference sequence). Here the CDR3 DNA reads TGTGCCAGCAGTCCCGCCGGGACCCTGGGTGGCTACACCTTC. The encoded protein is CASSPAGTLGGYTF.

Details on this clone: The germline gene is not matched at one end of the junction; a read error may be the cause. The chain couples TRBV4-3 to TRBJ2-7, with 9 nucleotides matching TRBD2. Germline V gene data show CDR1 as LGHNA and CDR2 as YSLEER. CDR3 length: 14 amino acids. In DNA form, the CDR3 reads TGCGCCAGCAGCCAAGATATGGCTAGCGGGACGCTACCCTTC. It codes for CASSQDMASGTLPF.

This clone has a single count. This chain joins TRBV9 and TRBJ2-5, with 7 bases identical to TRBD1. The germline CDR1 and CDR2 sequences are SGDLS and YYNGEE. V dropped 4 bases and J dropped 4; count of bases not matched to a gene: 7. The length of the CDR3 is 14 residues. CDR3 residues: CASSPGTVPETQYF. As DNA, the CDR3 is TGTGCCAGCAGCCCAGGGACAGTCCCAGAGACCCAGTACTTC.

The chain links TRBV4-1 to TRBJ2-3; D remains unclear. V dropped 3 bases and J dropped 1 base, with 14 bases sitting between them. The CDR3 sequence is 16 residues long. Germline CDR1 is MGHRA and CDR2 is YSYEKL. In nucleotides, the CDR3 is TGCGCCAGCAGCCAGCCCCGGGCTCGGGGCACAGATACGCAGTATTTT. Translation gives CASSQPRARGTDTQYF.